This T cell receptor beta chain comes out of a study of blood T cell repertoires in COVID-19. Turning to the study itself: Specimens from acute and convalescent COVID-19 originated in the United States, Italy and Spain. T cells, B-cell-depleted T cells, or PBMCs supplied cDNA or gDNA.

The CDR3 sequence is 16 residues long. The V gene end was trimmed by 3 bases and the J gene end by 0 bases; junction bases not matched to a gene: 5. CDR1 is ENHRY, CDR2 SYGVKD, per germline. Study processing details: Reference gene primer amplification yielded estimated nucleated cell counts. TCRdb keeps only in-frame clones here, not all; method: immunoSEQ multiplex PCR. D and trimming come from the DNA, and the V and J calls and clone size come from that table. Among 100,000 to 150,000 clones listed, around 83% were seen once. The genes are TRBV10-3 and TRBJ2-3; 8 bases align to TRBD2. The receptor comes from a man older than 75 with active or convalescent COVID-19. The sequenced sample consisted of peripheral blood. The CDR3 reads CAISERAGGSTDTQYF. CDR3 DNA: TGTGCCATCAGTGAAAGGGCGGGGGGAAGCACAGATACGCAGTATTTT.